The subject of this entry is one T cell receptor (beta chain). What it binds is unknown. The data stem from a study of cytomegalovirus exposure and HLA in healthy donors. Study results and caveats: The authors enumerated some 160 TCR beta chains as linked to cytomegalovirus. Judged likely to be a sequencing artifact was a cluster of highly shared sequence variants.

The PCR contained 60 Vbeta and 13 Jbeta primers. Libraries were prepared by immunoSEQ multiplex PCR; TCRdb keeps only in-frame clonotypes and omits some of them. The sample lists about 120,000 clones; 70% to 85% were seen once. V was trimmed by 4 bases and J by 14 bases, leaving 20 bases between them. The CDR3 has 13 amino acids. Per the germline V gene, CDR1 is MNHNY and CDR2 is SVGAGI (reference sequence). V usage is TRBV6-6 and J usage is TRBJ1-2; the D gene is possibly TRBD1 (6 bases). Sample: PBMCs. This sequence was found in a man aged 35 to 55 in good health and CMV-seropositive. Written as DNA, the CDR3 is TGTGCCAGCAGTTCGGAGGAGGTACAAAGGGGGACCTTC. Residues: CASSSEEVQRGTF.